This TCR beta chain was sequenced in a study of identical twins. General study points: Out-of-frame alpha sequences that twins shared showed excess low generation probability.

TCRdb processed the 5' RACE reads anew with MiXCR; each CDR3 protein has one entry. Of around 140,000 distinct CDR3 sequences listed, approximately 3.5% are singletons. V lost 4 bases and J lost 7, with 8 bases in between. Germline loops: CDR1 SQVTM, CDR2 ANQGSEA. This CDR3 region has 12 residues. This clonotype was recorded at least ten times. Antigen unknown. Every donor was a healthy Caucasian. This TCR derives from a man between 18 and 29 years old in good health. The chain recombines TRBV29-1 with TRBJ1-6; no firm D call. Material for sequencing was memory T cells sorted from blood. The DNA for the CDR3 is TGCAGCGTTGGGTGGGGAAATTCACCCCTCCACTTT. It specifies CSVGWGNSPLHF.